These T cell receptor beta chains were read from a single sample in a study of monozygotic twins with inflammatory bowel disease. Reprocessing the 5' RACE reads, TCRdb reports a single entry for every CDR3 protein and omits DNA. The table for this sample gives more than 300,000 distinct CDR3 sequences. The sequenced sample consisted of blood. These TCRs come from a human donor with ulcerative colitis or Crohn's disease, or a healthy co-twin of an affected twin (not recorded which). Both conserved end residues are part of each CDR3.

v_call: TRBV7-8; j_call: TRBJ2-7; cdr3_aa: CASSLDWYEQYF
v_call: TRBV18; j_call: TRBJ2-1; cdr3_aa: CASSPSVSYNEQFF
v_call: TRBV12-3/TRBV12-4; j_call: TRBJ1-5; cdr3_aa: CASSADTGLPNQPQHF
v_call: TRBV4-1; j_call: TRBJ1-1; cdr3_aa: CASSQGPGSMNTEAFF
v_call: TRBV29-1; j_call: TRBJ1-5; cdr3_aa: CSVTGWTGGVSGAQHF
v_call: TRBV5-1; j_call: TRBJ1-1; cdr3_aa: CASSFIYRGRSGTEAFF
v_call: TRBV9; j_call: TRBJ2-7; cdr3_aa: CASSVGGSPYEQYF
v_call: TRBV29-1; j_call: TRBJ2-1; cdr3_aa: CSVEGRRGEMNEQFF
v_call: TRBV20-1; j_call: TRBJ2-3; cdr3_aa: CSAEGQSDTQYF
v_call: TRBV5-1; j_call: TRBJ1-6; cdr3_aa: CASSLGLPGQNNSPLHF
v_call: TRBV9; j_call: TRBJ2-2; cdr3_aa: CASSVASLTGELFF
v_call: TRBV6-5; j_call: TRBJ1-1; cdr3_aa: CASSPPLGSGAFF
v_call: TRBV5-1; j_call: TRBJ2-5; cdr3_aa: CASAGQGRTQYF
v_call: TRBV9; j_call: TRBJ1-2; cdr3_aa: CASSDRTVGRGGYTF
v_call: TRBV6-1; j_call: TRBJ2-4; cdr3_aa: CASAVAPQGPKNIQYF
v_call: TRBV6-1; j_call: TRBJ2-1; cdr3_aa: CASSPDRSSYNEQFF
v_call: TRBV7-3; j_call: TRBJ2-2; cdr3_aa: CASSQTGVTNTGELFF
v_call: TRBV5-4; j_call: TRBJ1-2; cdr3_aa: CASSTEQGNYGYTF
v_call: TRBV19; j_call: TRBJ2-2; cdr3_aa: CASSRDRGSSGELFF
v_call: TRBV19; j_call: TRBJ2-6; cdr3_aa: CASSAVGANVLTF
v_call: TRBV7-3; j_call: TRBJ2-6; cdr3_aa: CASSLRASSGANVLTF
v_call: TRBV7-2; j_call: TRBJ1-5; cdr3_aa: CASSLQGGGNQPQHF
v_call: TRBV11-2; j_call: TRBJ2-7; cdr3_aa: CASSYRRTWDEQYF
v_call: TRBV5-1; j_call: TRBJ2-1; cdr3_aa: CASSLAGQGNNEQFF
v_call: TRBV5-1; j_call: TRBJ2-5; cdr3_aa: CASSWGQSGETQYF
v_call: TRBV6-6; j_call: TRBJ2-5; cdr3_aa: CASSGREETQYF
v_call: TRBV4-1; j_call: TRBJ1-5; cdr3_aa: CASSQDVVARSSNQPQHF
v_call: TRBV19; j_call: TRBJ2-1; cdr3_aa: CASIPTSGGLYNEQFF
v_call: TRBV6-1; j_call: TRBJ2-7; cdr3_aa: CASRALTGGQWEQYF
v_call: TRBV12-3/TRBV12-4; j_call: TRBJ2-2; cdr3_aa: CASSRPSGGPIFGELFF
v_call: TRBV21-1; j_call: TRBJ1-2; cdr3_aa: CASSRLRTEGFGSNYGYTF
v_call: TRBV20-1; j_call: TRBJ2-1; cdr3_aa: CSARSPTNQHNNEQFF
v_call: TRBV7-9; j_call: TRBJ2-3; cdr3_aa: CASSLGGTGPTDTQYF
v_call: TRBV5-1; j_call: TRBJ2-3; cdr3_aa: CASSIQGALRPDTQYF
v_call: TRBV4-1; j_call: TRBJ2-3; cdr3_aa: CASSQTSGVTDTQYF
v_call: TRBV12-3/TRBV12-4; j_call: TRBJ2-7; cdr3_aa: CASSPNSGGRTYEQYF
v_call: TRBV12-3/TRBV12-4; j_call: TRBJ1-5; cdr3_aa: CASTSNDRGNQPQHF
v_call: TRBV7-9; j_call: TRBJ2-1; cdr3_aa: CASSQQRGGRGEQFF
v_call: TRBV29-1; j_call: TRBJ2-7; cdr3_aa: CSVGPRTDSSEQYF
v_call: TRBV4-1; j_call: TRBJ2-1; cdr3_aa: CASSQLLTGGNEQFF
v_call: TRBV19; j_call: TRBJ1-5; cdr3_aa: CATAPGSRGNQPQHF
v_call: TRBV12-3/TRBV12-4; j_call: TRBJ2-7; cdr3_aa: CTSSFGQPPTYEQYF
v_call: TRBV30; j_call: TRBJ2-7; cdr3_aa: CAWRGTGAYAYYEQYF
v_call: TRBV5-1; j_call: TRBJ2-3; cdr3_aa: CASAPGEVTDTQYF
v_call: TRBV6-5; j_call: TRBJ1-1; cdr3_aa: CASSNSGIETEAFF
v_call: TRBV7-2; j_call: TRBJ1-4; cdr3_aa: CASSFKKSQEEKLFF
v_call: TRBV4-1; j_call: TRBJ1-4; cdr3_aa: CASSQSFGEKLFF
v_call: TRBV7-2; j_call: TRBJ1-1; cdr3_aa: CASSLRAFNTEAFF
v_call: TRBV4-2; j_call: TRBJ2-5; cdr3_aa: CASSQEYLKETQYF
v_call: TRBV5-1; j_call: TRBJ2-1; cdr3_aa: CASSPDTAGRYNEQFF
v_call: TRBV7-6; j_call: TRBJ2-6; cdr3_aa: CASSLAGGANVLTF
v_call: TRBV5-1; j_call: TRBJ2-2; cdr3_aa: CASSRQQGARLVGELFF
v_call: TRBV6-5; j_call: TRBJ1-1; cdr3_aa: CASSTSHSEAFF
v_call: TRBV7-2; j_call: TRBJ1-5; cdr3_aa: CASSSIAGGDQPQHF